The subject of this entry is one TCR beta chain. The data derive from a study of blood T cell repertoires in COVID-19. The CDR3 loop spans 14 amino acids. Germline loops: CDR1 LGHDT, CDR2 YNNKEL (reference sequence). Trimming shortened V by 0 bases and J by 5 bases, and 10 bases separated the two germline ends. Method: immunoSEQ multiplex PCR; TCRdb's copy keeps in-frame clones and lacks some. The data hold just under 50,000 clones, with around 84% observed a single time. This chain connects TRBV3-1 (or the pseudogene TRBV3-2) to TRBJ2-5; possibly TRBD1 for D (6 bases). The receptor was isolated from a human donor in a cohort sampled during active COVID-19. Sequencing was carried out using peripheral blood. The DNA of the CDR3 is TGTGCCAGCAGCCAAGACAGGGGCAGGGAGACCCAGTACTTC. Translating gives CASSQDRGRETQYF.